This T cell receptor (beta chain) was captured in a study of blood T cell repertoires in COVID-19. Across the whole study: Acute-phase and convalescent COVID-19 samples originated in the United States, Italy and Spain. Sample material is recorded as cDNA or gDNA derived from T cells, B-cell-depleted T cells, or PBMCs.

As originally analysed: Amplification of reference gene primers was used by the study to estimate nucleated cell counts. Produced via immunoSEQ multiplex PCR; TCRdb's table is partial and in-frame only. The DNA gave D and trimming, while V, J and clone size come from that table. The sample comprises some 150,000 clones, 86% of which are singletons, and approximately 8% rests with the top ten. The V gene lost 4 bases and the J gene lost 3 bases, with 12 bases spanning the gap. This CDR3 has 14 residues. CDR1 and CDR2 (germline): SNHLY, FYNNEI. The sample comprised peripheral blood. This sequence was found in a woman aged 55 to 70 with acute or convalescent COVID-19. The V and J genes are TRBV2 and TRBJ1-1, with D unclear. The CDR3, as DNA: TGTGCCAGCAGTGGTGCTATCGGGGACACTGAAGCTTTCTTT. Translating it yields CASSGAIGDTEAFF. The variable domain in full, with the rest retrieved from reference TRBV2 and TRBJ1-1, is EPEVTQTPSHQVTQMGQEVILRCVPISNHLYFYWYRQILGQKVEFLVSFYNNEISEKSEIFDDQFSVERPDGSNFTLKIRSTKLEDSAMYFCASSGAIGDTEAFFGQGTRLTVV.